This paragraph covers one T cell receptor beta chain sequence. Its antigen is unidentified. Donors were nominally healthy when sampled, though unrecorded immune exposures were likely. This sample stems from a study of cytomegalovirus exposure and HLA in healthy donors. General study results and limits: In a later analysis, V- and J-gene trimming of beta chains associated with a DCLRE1C missense variant, replicated independently. Under in vitro conditions, three CMV-associated chains were confirmed as specific for CMV antigens. Later on, an analysis showed TCR association rates differing by HLA locus, with DRB1 the most and HLA-C the fewest.

Trimming cost V 6 bases and J 1 base; bases outside gene matches: 6. From germline, CDR1 is SGHDT and CDR2 YYEEEE. The CDR3 is 15 amino acids. Vbeta (60) and Jbeta (13) primers were used in the PCR. The assay was immunoSEQ multiplex PCR, and TCRdb's table has in-frame clones only and misses some. The sample has about 140,000 clones, almost 85% seen once. Sequencing was performed on PBMCs. This chain connects TRBV5-6 to TRBJ1-5, with 8 bases aligning to TRBD1. The TCR comes from a young man in good health and CMV-seropositive. The chain's CDR3 is CASTPGGWSNQPQHF. DNA of the CDR3: TGTGCCAGCACGCCAGGGGGCTGGAGCAATCAGCCCCAGCATTTT.